This T cell receptor (beta chain) was documented in a study of regulatory T cells in long-lasting Graves disease. Combining iRepertoire HTBI primers with Arm-PCR of CDR3 regions, the authors built TCR beta libraries. Per the original methods: Sequenced samples collectively carried under 75 TRBV and 14 TRBJ segments. TCRdb fed the multiplex PCR reads into MiXCR, producing one record per CDR3 protein. The authors' filters were not applied to this entry. The table lists 680,000 or so distinct CDR3 sequences, 15% to 20% of them singletons. The V gene lost 2 bases and the J gene lost 4 bases, with 12 bases spanning the gap. Looked up from germline, CDR1 is KGHSH and CDR2 is LQKENI. The CDR3 is 15 residues long. As for time point: newly diagnosed GD, antithyroid drugs for less than 3 months. Extracted RNA from PBMCs served as the source of the TCR library. Recruitment took place at an endocrinology department in Xi'an, China.

The same sample was also used in a study of T cells in Graves' hyperthyroidism and ophthalmopathy.

The starting material was peripheral blood mononuclear cells (PBMCs), obtained at new diagnosis, from a patient treated with antithyroid drugs. The chain has TRBV18 and TRBJ1-5; D is unresolved. The source is a woman in her 30s with Graves disease. DNA for the CDR3: TGTGCCAGCTCACCATCCGCAGGCTATAATCAGCCCCAGCATTTT. Translated: CASSPSAGYNQPQHF. The full variable domain, in which reference TRBV18 and TRBJ1-5 provide the parts outside the CDR3, is NAGVMQNPRHLVRRRGQEARLRCSPMKGHSHVYWYRQLPEEGLKFMVYLQKENIIDESGMPKERFSAEFPKEGPSILRIQQVVRGDSAAYFCASSPSAGYNQPQHFGDGTRLSIL.